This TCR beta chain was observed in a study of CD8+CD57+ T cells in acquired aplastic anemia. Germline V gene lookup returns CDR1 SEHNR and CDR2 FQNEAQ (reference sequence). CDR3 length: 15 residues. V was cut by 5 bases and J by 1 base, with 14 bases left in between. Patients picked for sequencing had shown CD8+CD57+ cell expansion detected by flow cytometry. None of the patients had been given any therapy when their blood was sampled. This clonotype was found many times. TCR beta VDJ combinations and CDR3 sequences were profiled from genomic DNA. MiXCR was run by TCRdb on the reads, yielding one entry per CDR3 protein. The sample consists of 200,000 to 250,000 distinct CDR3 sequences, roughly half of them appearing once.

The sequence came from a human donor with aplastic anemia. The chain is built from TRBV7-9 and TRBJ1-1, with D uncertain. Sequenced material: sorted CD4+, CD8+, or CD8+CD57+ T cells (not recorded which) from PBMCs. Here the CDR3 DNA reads TGTGCCAGCAGCCACCAACGAGACGGGAACACTGAAGCTTTCTTT. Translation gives CASSHQRDGNTEAFF.